This T cell receptor beta chain appears in the sequencing data of a study of blood T cell repertoires in COVID-19. Study background: Material from acute and convalescent COVID-19 was sourced from the United States, Italy and Spain. T cells, B-cell-depleted T cells, or PBMCs provided the cDNA or gDNA that served as material.

The CDR3 loop spans 15 amino acids. Germline V lookup: CDR1 SNHLY, CDR2 FYNNEI. V dropped 4 bases and J dropped 3; count of bases not matched to a gene: 4. Source study methods: By means of reference gene primer amplification, nucleated cell counts were estimated. This table comes from immunoSEQ multiplex PCR, and its TCRdb copy is limited to in-frame clones, with some not included. V and J calls and clone size are those listed in that table; D and trimming were worked out from the DNA. The sample comprises 100,000 to 150,000 clones, about 85% of which are singletons, and 5% to 7.5% rests with the top ten.

The sequence derives from a man older than 75 with active or convalescent COVID-19. V is TRBV2 and J is TRBJ2-2; 8 nucleotides align to TRBD1. Material: peripheral blood. CDR3: CASSGTGWDTGELFF. The CDR3 bases are TGTGCCAGCAGTGGGACAGGGTGGGACACCGGGGAGCTGTTTTTT.